These 25 T cell receptor beta chains share one sample of origin, sequenced in a study of blood T cell repertoires in COVID-19. The table came from immunoSEQ multiplex PCR; TCRdb's copy has only in-frame clones and leaves some out. The sample contains nearly 350,000 clones, almost 90% of which appear only once. The sequenced sample was peripheral blood. The receptors shown here come from a woman between 65 and 79 years old with COVID-19, enrolled during active disease.

This chain links TRBV6-1 with TRBJ2-7; no clear D. Trimming removed 3 bases at V and 7 bases at J, with 7 bases between. CDR1 is MNHNS and CDR2 is SASEGT in the germline V gene. This CDR3 spans 11 amino acids. Here the CDR3 reads CASSDGLEQYF. The CDR3 nucleotides read TGTGCCAGCAGTGACGGTCTGGAGCAGTACTTC.

A note on this clone: The junction differs from germline at one of its ends, possibly a read error. The chain has TRBV2 and TRBJ2-2, with 7 positions matching TRBD2. The CDR3 has 13 amino acids. CDR1 is SNHLY, CDR2 FYNNEI, per germline. Here the CDR3 reads CARSGGEAGELFF. As DNA, the CDR3 is TGTGCCCGCAGTGGGGGGGAAGCCGGGGAGCTGTTTTTT.

The chain links TRBV3-1 (or the pseudogene TRBV3-2) to TRBJ2-5, with 7 bases identical to TRBD2. With 1 base clipped from V and 7 bases from J, the junction kept 9 bases outside the gene matches. Germline loops: CDR1 LGHDT, CDR2 YNNKEL (reference sequence). The CDR3 covers 15 residues. DNA for the CDR3: TGTGCCAGCAGCCAAGGCGGGAGCGGGACTGGGACCCAGTACTTC. Its protein product is CASSQGGSGTGTQYF.

This chain uses TRBV5-1 with TRBJ1-2, with TRBD1 matching 9 bases. CDR3 length: 16 amino acids. Unmatched junction bases numbered 10, after V lost 4 bases and J lost 3 bases. Germline CDR1 reads SGHRS; CDR2 reads YFSETQ. In DNA form, the CDR3 reads TGCGCCAGCAGCGAACAGCCCCGGACAGGGGACTATGGCTACACCTTC. Translation gives CASSEQPRTGDYGYTF.

The CDR3 nucleotides read TGTGCCAGCAATGTACACGGGGAGACCCAGTACTTC. It specifies CASNVHGETQYF. This chain links TRBV6-5 with TRBJ2-5, with D hard to call. V lost 7 bases, J lost 5 bases, and 11 bases lay in between. CDR1 and CDR2 (germline): MNHEY, SVGAGI. CDR3 length equals 12 residues.

V gene TRBV4-2 combines with J gene TRBJ2-1, with TRBD2 matching 9 bases. The V segment lost 2 bases and the J segment 8 bases; nucleotides outside the gene matches: 13. The CDR3 covers 17 residues. CDR1 is LGHNA, CDR2 YNFKEQ, per germline. CDR3: CASSQLTAGGNRDEQFF. The CDR3 region has the DNA TGTGCCAGCAGCCAACTTACAGCGGGGGGAAATAGGGATGAGCAGTTCTTC.

The chain combines TRBV29-1 with TRBJ1-1, with D maybe TRBD1 (5 bases). This CDR3 comprises 13 residues. Trimming stripped 3 bases from V and 4 bases from J, with 12 bases between. Germline CDR1 SQVTM, CDR2 ANQGSEA. CDR3: CSVEGRAGTEAFF. The CDR3, as DNA: TGCAGCGTTGAGGGCAGGGCTGGCACTGAAGCTTTCTTT.

The chain carries TRBV15 and TRBJ2-2; TRBD2 is a possible D gene (5 bases). Trimming shortened V by 3 bases and J by 0 bases, and 11 bases separated the two germline ends. CDR3 length: 16 amino acids. CDR1 LNHNV and CDR2 YYDKDF come from the germline V gene (reference sequence). CDR3 sequence (DNA): TGTGCCACCAGCAGGACCCGGGGTTCGAACACCGGGGAGCTGTTTTTT. Its protein is CATSRTRGSNTGELFF. Looking up the rest from reference TRBV15 and TRBJ2-2 gives the full variable domain: DAMVIQNPRYQVTQFGKPVTLSCSQTLNHNVMYWYQQKSSQAPKLLFHYYDKDFNNEADTPDNFQSRRPNTSFCFLDIRSPGLGDTAMYLCATSRTRGSNTGELFFGEGSRLTVL.

V is TRBV6-5 and J is TRBJ1-1, with D maybe TRBD1 (6 bases). CDR3 length: 15 amino acids. Germline CDR1 and CDR2: MNHEY and SVGAGI. Trimming cost V 4 bases and J 5 bases, with 17 bases left between them. The CDR3 region is CASSSQGRKGTEAFF. The CDR3 region has the DNA TGTGCCAGCAGTTCCCAGGGGCGCAAGGGGACTGAAGCTTTCTTT.

For the CDR3, the DNA is TGTGCCAGCAGCCAAGACACAAACTCTGGAAACACCATATATTTT. It specifies CASSQDTNSGNTIYF. This chain joins TRBV3-1 (or the pseudogene TRBV3-2) and TRBJ1-3; D remains unclear. The germline gives CDR1 LGHDT, CDR2 YNNKEL (reference sequence). Trimming removed 0 bases at V and 0 bases at J, with 6 bases between. The CDR3 length is 15 residues.

The rearrangement joins TRBV7-2 to TRBJ2-3, with TRBD2 matching over 12 bases. Trimming cost V 8 bases and J 5 bases; bases outside gene matches: 14. Germline V gene lookup returns CDR1 SGHTA and CDR2 FQGNSA. The CDR3 covers 17 residues. CDR3 amino acids: CASVWTSGDPGGDTQYF. The CDR3 bases are TGTGCCAGCGTTTGGACTAGCGGGGACCCCGGGGGAGATACGCAGTATTTT. The variable domain in full, with the rest retrieved from reference TRBV7-2 and TRBJ2-3, is GAGVSQSPSNKVTEKGKDVELRCDPISGHTALYWYRQSLGQGLEFLIYFQGNSAPDKSGLPSDRFSAERTGGSVSTLTIQRTQQEDSAVYLCASVWTSGDPGGDTQYFGPGTRLTVL.

The V call is TRBV30, the J call TRBJ2-2, with TRBD2 matching 11 bases. The CDR3 length is 15 residues. CDR1 is GTSNPN and CDR2 is SVGIG in the germline V gene (reference sequence). Trimming at V came to 8 bases and at J to 2 bases, leaving 7 bases not matched to a gene. The CDR3 is CARRLAGRNTGELFF. CDR3 nucleotide sequence: TGTGCCCGACGACTAGCGGGGCGAAACACCGGGGAGCTGTTTTTT.

The V call is TRBV3-1 (or the pseudogene TRBV3-2), the J call TRBJ2-3; 7 bases are a match to TRBD1. CDR1 LGHDT and CDR2 YNNKEL come from the germline V gene (reference sequence). The CDR3 is made up of 13 amino acids. V gave up 8 bases and J gave up 6 bases; unmatched junction bases: 8. The CDR3 sequence is CASRRGLRDTQYF. DNA for the CDR3: TGTGCCAGCCGAAGGGGGCTGCGTGATACGCAGTATTTT.

The chain joins TRBV5-1 to TRBJ2-2, with D uncertain. CDR1 is SGHRS and CDR2 is YFSETQ in the germline V gene. The CDR3 runs 14 residues. The V end was cut by 0 bases, the J end by 3 bases, with 6 bases between. The CDR3, as DNA: TGCGCCAGCAGCTTGGTTCTTTACACCGGGGAGCTGTTTTTT. Amino acids: CASSLVLYTGELFF.

The V call is TRBV4-2, the J call TRBJ1-2, with a weak D call TRBD1 (6 bases). The V end was cut by 5 bases, the J end by 8 bases, with 24 bases between. There are 16 residues in the CDR3. Per the germline V gene, CDR1 is LGHNA and CDR2 is YNFKEQ. The CDR3 spells CASSVRGATRGDGYTF. The CDR3 nucleotides are TGTGCCAGCAGCGTGAGAGGGGCCACCAGGGGTGACGGCTACACCTTC.

V usage is TRBV11-2 and J usage is TRBJ2-3; 7 bases align to TRBD1. The CDR3 is 11 amino acids. Germline CDR1 SGHAT, CDR2 FQNNGV. Trimming at V came to 5 bases and at J to 8 bases, leaving 1 base not matched to a gene. In DNA, the CDR3 is TGTGCCAGCAGCACAGGGGCTACGCAGTATTTT. Its translation: CASSTGATQYF.

V and J are TRBV5-8 and TRBJ2-7; TRBD1 matches 7 bases. The CDR3 consists of 14 residues. Germline CDR1 reads SGHTS; CDR2 reads YDEGEE. V lost 1 base and J lost 5; bases outside the gene matches: 6. The CDR3 sequence is CASSLRQGKHEQYF. The CDR3 DNA sequence: TGTGCCAGCAGCTTGCGACAGGGTAAACACGAGCAGTACTTC. Full variable domain (missing parts from reference TRBV5-8 and TRBJ2-7): EAGVTQSPTHLIKTRGQQATLRCSPISGHTSVYWYQQALGLGLQFLLWYDEGEERNRGNFPPRFSGRQFPNYSSELNVNALELEDSALYLCASSLRQGKHEQYFGPGTRLTVT.

This rearrangement joins TRBV10-3 to TRBJ1-2; tentative D call: TRBD1 (6 bases). CDR3 size: 14 residues. V was cut by 10 bases and J by 0 bases, with 15 bases left in between. Germline V gene lookup returns CDR1 ENHRY and CDR2 SYGVKD. CDR3: CASRQATSNYGYTF. CDR3 nucleotides: TGTGCCAGCCGACAGGCGACCTCTAACTATGGCTACACCTTC.

V is TRBV18 and J is TRBJ1-2; D is unclear. Per germline, CDR1 KGHSH and CDR2 LQKENI. V shed 1 base and J shed 0 bases, with 15 bases lying between them. The CDR3 totals 17 residues. Here the CDR3 DNA reads TGTGCCAGCTCACCACAACTCCCCAGAGCGGCTAACTATGGCTACACCTTC. Translating it yields CASSPQLPRAANYGYTF.

Concerning this clone itself: Other DNA sequences of this sample code for an identical CDR3. The rearrangement joins TRBV5-1 to TRBJ2-7, with TRBD2 matching over 7 bases. The CDR3 has 13 amino acids. V shed 2 bases, J shed 3 bases, and the junction held 2 bases outside the gene matches. The germline V gene encodes CDR1 SGHRS and CDR2 YFSETQ. This CDR3 is CASSFGGSYEQYF. DNA of the CDR3: TGCGCCAGCAGCTTCGGCGGGAGCTACGAGCAGTACTTC.

The CDR3 bases are TGTGCCAGCAGCTTACACACTAGCTCCTACGAGCAGTACTTC. It encodes CASSLHTSSYEQYF. This chain connects TRBV7-2 to TRBJ2-7, with D perhaps TRBD2 (5 bases). Trimming removed 2 bases from V and 0 bases from J, with 8 bases in between. CDR3 length: 14 residues. The V gene's germline CDR1 is SGHTA and CDR2 FQGNSA.

This rearrangement joins TRBV7-8 to TRBJ2-3; 8 bases map to TRBD2. The CDR3 runs 16 residues. In germline, CDR1 is SGHVS, CDR2 FQNEAQ. Trimming removed 1 base from V and 1 base from J; junction bases left unmatched: 4. The CDR3 loop reads CASSLVAGGGTDTQYF. CDR3 nucleotides: TGTGCCAGCAGCTTAGTGGCGGGGGGTGGCACAGATACGCAGTATTTT.

The V and J genes are TRBV19 and TRBJ2-3; D perhaps matches TRBD1 (5 bases). The germline gives CDR1 LNHDA, CDR2 SQIVND (reference sequence). V gave up 5 bases and J gave up 3 bases, with 12 bases separating them. The CDR3 is 14 amino acids. CDR3 DNA: TGTGCCAGTAGTCCCAGGGAAAAAACAGATACGCAGTATTTT. Its translation is CASSPREKTDTQYF. The variable domain in full, with the rest retrieved from reference TRBV19 and TRBJ2-3, is DGGITQSPKYLFRKEGQNVTLSCEQNLNHDAMYWYRQDPGQGLRLIYYSQIVNDFQKGDIAEGYSVSREKKESFPLTVTSAQKNPTAFYLCASSPREKTDTQYFGPGTRLTVL.

CDR3: CSALPGSGNTIYF. The CDR3 bases are TGCAGCGCCCTACCCGGCTCTGGAAACACCATATATTTT. The gene calls are TRBV29-1 and TRBJ1-3, with D unresolved. V was clipped by 7 bases and J by 0 bases, with 10 bases between them. CDR3 length: 13 amino acids. Looked up from germline, CDR1 is SQVTM and CDR2 is ANQGSEA.

The gene calls are TRBV1 and TRBJ2-1; whether TRBD2, the table's D call, matches the DNA was not checked. TRBV1 represents a pseudogene. The CDR3 is 21 amino acids. The CDR3 DNA follows: TGCACCAGCAGCCAAGCCCTCAATCTAGCGGGGGGTCATCCCCACTACAATGAGCAGTTCTTC. Translation: CTSSQALNLAGGHPHYNEQFF.